Following are 24 T cell receptor beta chains from one sample sequenced in a study of shared clonotypes between healthy human individuals. Repertoires were generated with immunoSEQ multiplex PCR, while TCRdb's copy carries only in-frame clones and drops some. This repertoire shows some 2.3 million clones, just over 90% found once; its top ten account for about 0.39%. The sample was naive CD4+ T cells from PBMCs. Subset here: CD45RA+ positively selected. The receptors were sampled from a man aged 18 to 29 in good health. Some clones in this sample may be carry-over from other donors' samples.

J is TRBJ2-2 and V is TRBV20-1; D ambiguous. Germline lookup yields CDR1 DFQATT and CDR2 SNEGSKA (reference sequence). There are 11 residues in the CDR3. DNA of the CDR3: TGCGGAGCTCAGGTTGGGGGGGAGCTGTTTTTT. Its protein is CGAQVGGELFF.

The chain has TRBV5-6 and TRBJ2-2; 7 bases line up with TRBD1. With V trimmed by 2 bases and J by 0 bases, 4 bases remained unmatched. The length of the CDR3 is 16 residues. The germline V gene encodes CDR1 SGHDT and CDR2 YYEEEE. CDR3 loop: CASSLVGGANTGELFF. Written as DNA, the CDR3 is TGTGCCAGCAGCTTAGTAGGGGGCGCGAACACCGGGGAGCTGTTTTTT.

The chain couples TRBV27 to TRBJ2-7; 9 positions agree with TRBD1. The germline CDR1 and CDR2 sequences are MNHEY and SMNVEV (reference sequence). V shed 3 bases and J 7 bases; nucleotides not matched to a gene: 7. The CDR3 sequence is 14 residues long. The DNA of the CDR3 is TGTGCCAGCAGTTTTCGAGACAGGGGGAGGGAGCAGTACTTC. Translated: CASSFRDRGREQYF.

V and J are TRBV9 and TRBJ2-1, with TRBD2 identical over 8 bases. V lost 3 bases, J lost 9 bases, and 11 bases stayed unmatched. CDR1 and CDR2 (germline): SGDLS, YYNGEE. CDR3 length equals 15 residues. The CDR3 sequence is CASSASGSPEGEQFF. The CDR3 DNA reads as TGTGCCAGCAGCGCAAGCGGGAGCCCGGAGGGTGAGCAGTTCTTC.

This chain connects TRBV6-5 to TRBJ2-4; D tentatively reads TRBD1 or TRBD2 (5 bases each). Looked up from germline, CDR1 is MNHEY and CDR2 is SVGAGI. Deletions cut 0 bases from V and 7 bases from J, with 13 bases between. This CDR3 spans 15 amino acids. CDR3 loop: CASSYSRQGRNIQYF. The CDR3 DNA reads as TGTGCCAGCAGTTACTCGCGGCAGGGACGGAACATTCAGTACTTC.

Only one count was recorded for this clone. The chain is built from TRBV2 and TRBJ1-2; D gene uncertain. CDR1 and CDR2 (germline): SNHLY, FYNNEI. The V end lost 4 bases, the J end lost 8 bases, and 17 bases lay between the germline ends. The CDR3 spans 14 residues. CDR3 sequence: CASSVSLTQHGYTF. The CDR3, as DNA: TGTGCCAGCAGTGTCTCGCTCACCCAGCACGGCTACACCTTC.

The J gene is TRBJ2-5, the V gene TRBV19; D perhaps matches TRBD1 (6 bases). V was trimmed by 4 bases and J by 0 bases, leaving 12 bases between them. This CDR3 has 15 amino acids. CDR1 LNHDA and CDR2 SQIVND come from the germline V gene (reference sequence). In DNA form, the CDR3 reads TGTGCCAGTAGTACCCGTGGGGGCTACCAAGAGACCCAGTACTTC. Encoded protein: CASSTRGGYQETQYF. The complete variable domain, with remaining parts taken from reference TRBV19 and TRBJ2-5, reads DGGITQSPKYLFRKEGQNVTLSCEQNLNHDAMYWYRQDPGQGLRLIYYSQIVNDFQKGDIAEGYSVSREKKESFPLTVTSAQKNPTAFYLCASSTRGGYQETQYFGPGTRLLVL.

This clone is a singleton in its sample. The V gene is TRBV13, the J gene TRBJ2-1, with TRBD2 matching over 12 bases. Germline loops: CDR1 PRHDT, CDR2 FYEKMQ (reference sequence). The CDR3 consists of 21 residues. With V trimmed by 4 bases and J by 2 bases, 18 bases remained unmatched. In nucleotides, the CDR3 is TGTGCCAGCAGCTCCGATCAAACGCCCGAACTAGCGGGAGGCCCCTACAATGAGCAGTTCTTC. Protein product: CASSSDQTPELAGGPYNEQFF. Variable domain in full (rest from reference TRBV13 and TRBJ2-1): AAGVIQSPRHLIKEKRETATLKCYPIPRHDTVYWYQQGPGQDPQFLISFYEKMQSDKGSIPDRFSAQQFSDYHSELNMSSLELGDSALYFCASSSDQTPELAGGPYNEQFFGPGTRLTVL.

The rearrangement uses TRBV28 and TRBJ2-5; 9 bases match TRBD2. The germline gives CDR1 MDHEN, CDR2 SYDVKM. With V trimmed by 6 bases and J by 7 bases, 15 bases remained unmatched. The CDR3 is made up of 16 amino acids. The CDR3 is CASSALAGAASRTQYF. DNA for the CDR3: TGTGCCAGCAGCGCTTTAGCGGGAGCGGCCTCCAGGACCCAGTACTTC.

This clone came up once. The chain carries TRBV7-2 and TRBJ1-3, with D perhaps TRBD1 (5 bases). Germline CDR1 and CDR2: SGHTA and FQGNSA. Trimming left V 1 base short and J 3 bases short, with 16 bases between. The CDR3 is 17 residues long. The CDR3 coding sequence is TGTGCCAGCAGCTTAGTGGGGTGGGGCGCGGGTGGAAACACCATATATTTT. It specifies CASSLVGWGAGGNTIYF.

A remark on this clone: The sample holds other DNA sequences that translate to the same CDR3. This chain links TRBV18 with TRBJ2-1; D might be TRBD2 (6 bases). The CDR3 runs 14 residues. The germline V gene encodes CDR1 KGHSH and CDR2 LQKENI. The V end lost 3 bases, the J end lost 4 bases, and 10 bases lay between the germline ends. CDR3 DNA: TGTGCCAGCTCACCCCCCGGGAGTTACAATGAGCAGTTCTTC. Its protein is CASSPPGSYNEQFF.

The rearrangement links TRBV5-8 to TRBJ1-2; no clear D gene. V was shortened by 4 bases and J by 7 bases, with 14 bases between the two germline ends. The CDR3 has 13 amino acids. The germline V gene encodes CDR1 SGHTS and CDR2 YDEGEE. The CDR3 protein is CASSLTAVTGYTF. Here the CDR3 DNA reads TGTGCCAGCAGCCTGACCGCGGTCACTGGCTACACCTTC.

This clone was observed once. The chain joins TRBV4-1 to TRBJ2-1, with TRBD2 matching 11 bases. The CDR3 is 19 amino acids. CDR1 and CDR2 from the germline V gene are MGHRA and YSYEKL. Trimming took 1 base from V and 10 from J; bases not matched to a gene: 18. The CDR3 DNA sequence: TGCGCCAGCAGCCAAGGGGTGCTAGCGGGAGGCGCCCGGGAAGGGGAGCAGTTCTTC. Protein sequence: CASSQGVLAGGAREGEQFF.

V is TRBV7-9 and J is TRBJ2-5; 10 bases match TRBD2. Germline CDR1 reads SEHNR; CDR2 reads FQNEAQ (reference sequence). J gave up 3 bases and V 3 bases, and 7 bases lay outside the gene matches. This CDR3 comprises 16 residues. CDR3: CASSLASGSGEETQYF. The CDR3 bases are TGTGCCAGCAGCTTGGCTAGCGGGAGCGGGGAAGAGACCCAGTACTTC.

The CDR3 DNA is TGTGCCAGTAGTGCCGGGGGTCCCAGGTATTTT. This encodes CASSAGGPRYF. The rearrangement joins TRBV19 to TRBJ2-3, with TRBD2 as a possible D gene (6 bases). Germline V gene data show CDR1 as LNHDA and CDR2 as SQIVND (reference sequence). The CDR3 length is 11 residues. V lost 5 bases and J 14 bases, leaving 14 bases between the germline ends.

The rearrangement joins TRBV7-2 to TRBJ2-1; TRBD2 agrees at 9 bases. Germline loops: CDR1 SGHTA, CDR2 FQGNSA. The CDR3 length is 15 residues. J lost 7 bases, V lost 7 bases, and 11 bases had no gene match. CDR3 amino acids: CASTLGASGINEQFF. DNA for the CDR3: TGTGCCAGCACCCTAGGGGCTAGCGGGATAAATGAGCAGTTCTTC.

The chain combines TRBV29-1 with TRBJ2-7, with TRBD1 matching over 8 bases. Trimming at V came to 4 bases and at J to 5 bases, leaving 4 bases not matched to a gene. This CDR3 contains 12 residues. Germline V gene lookup returns CDR1 SQVTM and CDR2 ANQGSEA. In DNA, the CDR3 is TGCAGCGTTGGTCGACAGGGGAACGAGCAGTACTTC. Its protein is CSVGRQGNEQYF.

The gene calls are TRBV5-1 and TRBJ2-3; 7 positions agree with TRBD1. The CDR3 runs 15 residues. V lost 1 base and J lost 2; bases outside the gene matches: 4. The germline V gene has CDR1 SGHRS and CDR2 YFSETQ. The CDR3 loop reads CASSLWDSPTDTQYF. The CDR3 region has the DNA TGCGCCAGCAGCTTGTGGGACAGCCCCACAGATACGCAGTATTTT.

The chain uses TRBV5-1 and TRBJ2-3; a possible D gene is TRBD2 (6 bases). Germline CDR1 is SGHRS and CDR2 is YFSETQ. The CDR3 is 15 amino acids. Deletions cut 6 bases from V and 2 bases from J, with 16 bases between. The CDR3 DNA reads as TGCGCCAGCACGCGTACGGGACTGAACACAGATACGCAGTATTTT. The encoded protein is CASTRTGLNTDTQYF.

The chain employs TRBV5-1 and TRBJ2-7; the D is unclear. Per the germline V gene, CDR1 is SGHRS and CDR2 is YFSETQ. The CDR3 contains 12 residues. Trimming shortened V by 0 bases and J by 6 bases, and 7 bases separated the two germline ends. The CDR3 sequence: CASSLVASEQYF. For the CDR3, the DNA is TGCGCCAGCAGCTTGGTGGCCTCCGAGCAGTACTTC.

The chain is built from TRBV10-3 and TRBJ2-2, with D perhaps matching TRBD1 (5 bases). CDR1 and CDR2 from the germline V gene are ENHRY and SYGVKD. The V gene lost 7 bases and the J gene lost 0 bases, with 9 bases spanning the gap. The CDR3 contains 14 residues. CDR3 protein: CAIKGQANTGELFF. CDR3 sequence (DNA): TGTGCCATCAAGGGGCAGGCGAACACCGGGGAGCTGTTTTTT.

This chain connects TRBV5-1 to TRBJ2-7; D is perhaps TRBD1 or TRBD2 (6 bases each). V lost 3 bases to trimming and J lost 7 bases, with 14 bases between them. Looked up from germline, CDR1 is SGHRS and CDR2 is YFSETQ. The CDR3 length is 13 residues. The CDR3 loop is CASSSWTGAEQYF. The DNA for the CDR3 is TGCGCCAGCAGCTCTTGGACGGGGGCAGAGCAGTACTTC.

The chain joins TRBV28 to TRBJ2-3; D tentatively fits TRBD1 or TRBD2 (6 bases each). The germline CDR1 and CDR2 sequences are MDHEN and SYDVKM. Trimming took off 3 bases at V and 6 bases at J, with 22 bases between the two ends. The CDR3 covers 17 residues. CDR3 sequence (DNA): TGTGCCAGCAGTTTGTATAAAGGTGTTCGGGGGCCCGATACGCAGTATTTT. This gives the protein CASSLYKGVRGPDTQYF.

The chain employs TRBV9 and TRBJ1-2; D call uncertain. The V gene's germline CDR1 is SGDLS and CDR2 YYNGEE. V was cut by 3 bases and J by 5 bases, with 14 bases left in between. This CDR3 has 14 amino acids. The CDR3 loop is CASSGRTDSYGYTF. CDR3 bases: TGTGCCAGCAGCGGGAGAACTGATTCGTATGGCTACACCTTC.